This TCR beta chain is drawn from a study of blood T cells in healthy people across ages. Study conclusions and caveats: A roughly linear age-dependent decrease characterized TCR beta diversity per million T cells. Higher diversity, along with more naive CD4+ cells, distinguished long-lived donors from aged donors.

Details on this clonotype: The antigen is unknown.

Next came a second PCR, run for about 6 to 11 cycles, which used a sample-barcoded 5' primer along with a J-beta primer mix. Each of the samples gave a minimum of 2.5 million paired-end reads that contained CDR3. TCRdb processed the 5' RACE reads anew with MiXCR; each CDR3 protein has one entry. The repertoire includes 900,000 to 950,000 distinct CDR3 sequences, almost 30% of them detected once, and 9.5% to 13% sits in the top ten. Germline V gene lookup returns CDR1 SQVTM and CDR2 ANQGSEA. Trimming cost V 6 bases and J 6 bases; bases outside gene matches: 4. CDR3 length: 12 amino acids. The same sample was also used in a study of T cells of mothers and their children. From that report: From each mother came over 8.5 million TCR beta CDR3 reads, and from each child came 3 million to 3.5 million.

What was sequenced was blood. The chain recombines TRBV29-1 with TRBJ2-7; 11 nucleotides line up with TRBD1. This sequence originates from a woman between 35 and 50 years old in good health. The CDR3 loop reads CSVTGTGGEQYF. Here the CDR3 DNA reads TGCAGCGTGACCGGGACAGGGGGCGAGCAGTACTTC.